The 2 T cell receptor beta chains presented below share a single source sample, sequenced in a study of cytomegalovirus exposure and HLA in healthy donors (dated by TCRdb to 2016 to 2017). Library prep was done by the immunoSEQ multiplex PCR assay. The multiplex PCR relied on a mix of 60 forward primers for TCR Vbeta segments and 13 reverse primers for TCR Jbeta segments. Imported from immuneACCESS, the table was reduced by TCRdb to in-frame sequences with V and J called. These copies leave out some clones; in studies compared against another copy, an unresolved V gene accounts for under half, and the cause of the remainder is not known. The sample yields 100,000 to 150,000 clones; more than 65% were counted once. Together, the top ten hold around 14% of the sample. The sequenced sample consisted of PBMCs. Receptors originate from a woman aged 55-69 years in good health and CMV-seropositive.

The rearrangement joins TRBV6-5 to TRBJ2-5, with D perhaps matching TRBD2 (6 bases). CDR3 length equals 13 residues. Germline CDR1 reads MNHEY; CDR2 reads SVGAGI. V was trimmed by 6 bases and J by 2 bases, leaving 10 bases between them. The CDR3, as DNA: TGTGCCAGCAGCCCCGGGACTCAAGAGACCCAGTACTTC. It codes for CASSPGTQETQYF.

The rearrangement joins TRBV19 to TRBJ2-1; perhaps TRBD2 as D (6 bases). Trimming removed 3 bases at V and 2 bases at J, with 11 bases between. Germline assignment: CDR1 LNHDA and CDR2 SQIVND (reference sequence). This CDR3 comprises 15 residues. In nucleotides, the CDR3 is TGTGCCAGTAGTATGAGTGGGGGGACCTACAATGAGCAGTTCTTC. Protein: CASSMSGGTYNEQFF.